This is a list of T cell receptor beta chains from one sample in a study of cytomegalovirus exposure and HLA in healthy donors. The protocol was immunoSEQ multiplex PCR, while the TCRdb copy is restricted to in-frame clones and leaves out a portion. The data contain approximately 200,000 clones, around 80% of them singletons. Sequences were obtained from PBMCs. The receptor set was obtained from a woman aged 25 to 39 in good health and CMV-seropositive. Each CDR3 is given with its conserved first and last residue. The D gene is left open where the match is weak. Size is omitted from some rows. Given values are once, few, many or a class for expanded clones.

j_gene | abundance | d_gene | v_gene | CDR3aa | CDR3nt
TRBJ2-7 | . | TRBD2 | TRBV13 | CASGAAGEGPYEQYF | TGTGCCAGCGGTGCGGCGGGGGAGGGGCCCTACGAGCAGTACTTC
TRBJ1-6 | few | . | TRBV27 | CASRPKTAYHSPLHF | TGTGCCAGCAGGCCGAAGACAGCATACCATTCACCCCTCCACTTT
TRBJ2-7 | few | . | TRBV11-3 | CASSLTGDEQYF | TGTGCCAGCAGCTTAACCGGAGACGAGCAGTACTTC
TRBJ1-1 | . | . | TRBV4-1 | CASSQVTGLNTEAFF | TGCGCCAGCAGCCAAGTTACGGGGTTGAACACTGAAGCTTTCTTT
TRBJ2-3 | . | . | TRBV4-3 | CASSQERERTDTQYF | TGCGCCAGCAGCCAAGAACGGGAGCGCACAGATACGCAGTATTTT
TRBJ1-2 | . | . | TRBV2 | CASSLDNLYGYTF | TGTGCCAGCAGTCTCGACAACCTCTATGGCTACACCTTC
TRBJ2-2 | . | TRBD1 | TRBV5-6 | CASSPGQGNTGELFF | TGTGCCAGCAGCCCTGGACAGGGTAACACCGGGGAGCTGTTTTTT
TRBJ1-5 | . | . | TRBV27 | CASSFARGNQPQHF | TGTGCCAGCAGTTTCGCCCGGGGGAATCAGCCCCAGCATTTT
TRBJ2-1 | . | . | TRBV5-5 | CASSLPGSYNEQFF | TGTGCCAGCAGCCTCCCGGGTAGCTACAATGAGCAGTTCTTC
TRBJ2-3 | few | . | TRBV7-2 | CASSLVGRQWISSTDTQYF | TGTGCCAGCAGCTTAGTAGGGCGACAGTGGATCTCTAGCACAGATACGCAGTATTTT
TRBJ2-7 | once | . | TRBV14 | CASSPSLLDYEQYF | TGTGCCAGCAGCCCCAGCCTACTAGACTACGAGCAGTACTTC
TRBJ2-7 | . | TRBD2 | TRBV5-4 | CASSPRASGSYEQYF | TGTGCCAGCAGCCCCCGAGCTAGCGGCTCCTACGAGCAGTACTTC
TRBJ1-2 | . | . | TRBV6-6 | CASSPMLHGYTF | TGTGCCAGCAGTCCTATGCTTCATGGCTACACCTTC
TRBJ1-2 | . | . | TRBV5-6 | CASSLEEGPYGYTF | TGTGCCAGCAGCTTGGAAGAGGGTCCCTATGGCTACACCTTC
TRBJ1-1 | . | TRBD1 | TRBV6-5 | CASSAWTGGTEAFF | TGTGCCAGCAGTGCCTGGACAGGGGGAACTGAAGCTTTCTTT
TRBJ2-2 | . | TRBD2 | TRBV2 | CASSGRGPSGGFTGELFF | TGTGCCAGCAGCGGAAGGGGCCCTAGCGGGGGGTTCACCGGGGAGCTGTTTTTT
TRBJ1-5 | . | . | TRBV19 | CASNRVGGSNQPQHF | TGTGCCAGCAACCGTGTGGGGGGTAGCAATCAGCCCCAGCATTTT
TRBJ2-2 | few | TRBD1 | TRBV2 | CASGRDRDLGELFF | TGTGCCAGCGGACGGGACAGGGATCTAGGGGAGCTGTTTTTT
TRBJ1-1 | . | TRBD1 | TRBV30 | CAWSSNRGTEAFF | TGTGCCTGGAGTTCGAACAGGGGAACTGAAGCTTTCTTT
TRBJ2-2 | once | . | TRBV18 | CASSPLNTGELFF | TGTGCCAGCTCACCTCTGAACACCGGGGAGCTGTTTTTT
TRBJ2-3 | . | TRBD2 | TRBV5-5 | CASSLLLAGGRSDTQYF | TGTGCCAGCAGCTTGTTGTTAGCGGGGGGGCGGTCAGATACGCAGTATTTT
TRBJ2-1 | . | TRBD2 | TRBV19 | CASSTSGRYEQFF | TGTGCCAGTAGCACTAGCGGGAGGTATGAGCAGTTCTTC
TRBJ2-1 | . | TRBD2 | TRBV27 | CASSWLAGDTYNEQFF | TGTGCCAGCAGTTGGCTAGCGGGGGATACCTACAATGAGCAGTTCTTC
TRBJ2-1 | . | . | TRBV6-5 | CASSYGQINEQFF | TGTGCCAGCAGTTACGGGCAGATCAATGAGCAGTTCTTC
TRBJ2-7 | few | . | TRBV27 | CASSPTPGRYYEQYF | TGTGCCAGCAGTCCAACCCCAGGCAGATACTACGAGCAGTACTTC
TRBJ2-1 | few | TRBD2 | TRBV9 | CASSPRLAGVHEQFF | TGTGCCAGCAGCCCCCGACTAGCGGGAGTCCATGAGCAGTTCTTC
TRBJ1-3 | . | TRBD1 | TRBV30 | CAGGTGSGNTIYF | TGTGCCGGTGGGACAGGTTCTGGAAACACCATATATTTT
TRBJ1-1 | . | TRBD1 | TRBV28 | CASSSRTGVGTEAFF | TGTGCCAGCAGTTCACGGACAGGGGTGGGTACTGAAGCTTTCTTT
TRBJ2-7 | . | TRBD1 | TRBV7-2 | CASSLRTGRSYEQYF | TGTGCCAGCAGCCTCCGGACAGGTAGATCCTACGAGCAGTACTTC
TRBJ1-4 | . | . | TRBV5-1 | CASSLGQINEKLFF | TGCGCCAGCAGCTTGGGACAGATCAATGAAAAACTGTTTTTT
TRBJ2-3 | . | TRBD2 | TRBV7-8 | CASSDPLGLAGGMNTDTQYF | TGTGCCAGCAGCGACCCTCTCGGGCTAGCGGGGGGGATGAACACAGATACGCAGTATTTT
TRBJ1-3 | . | . | TRBV7-2 | CASSLTALTGNTIYF | TGTGCCAGCAGCTTAACAGCCCTTACTGGAAACACCATATATTTT
TRBJ2-3 | . | TRBD2 | TRBV7-7 | CASSPLAGAITDTQYF | TGTGCCAGCAGCCCGCTAGCGGGAGCGATCACAGATACGCAGTATTTT